This T cell receptor (beta chain) was found in a study of OX40 agonist ivuxolimab in advanced cancers. Study results and limitations: Nonresponders, in some cases, also had low normalized T-cell clonal expansion. More expanded clones were seen, on average, in CD8+ T cells than in CD4+. Dosing at 0.1 to 3.0 mg/kg was accompanied by clonal expansion of CD4+ and CD8+ blood T cells by week 6.

TCRdb's copy holds only in-frame clones and misses some; the assay was immunoSEQ multiplex PCR. The sample contains fewer than 85,000 clones, more than 85% of which appear only once. Comment on this clone: Its antigen is not identified.

The study sampled blood at baseline, cycle 4 day 1, and cycle 7 day 1. Trimming took 0 bases from V and 1 from J, leaving 9 bases between them. The CDR3 runs to 15 residues. Germline lookup yields CDR1 SGHRS and CDR2 YFSETQ. The sequences come from CD4+ or CD8+ T cells sorted from blood, collected in a trial of the OX40 agonist ivuxolimab. The chain carries TRBV5-1 and TRBJ2-3, with D unclear. This TCR came from an adult with an advanced solid tumor such as melanoma, head and neck, liver or kidney cancer. The CDR3 is CASSLAVLGTDTQYF. The CDR3 DNA is TGCGCCAGCAGCTTGGCTGTTCTAGGCACAGATACGCAGTATTTT. Full variable domain (remainder filled in from reference TRBV5-1 and TRBJ2-3): KAGVTQTPRYLIKTRGQQVTLSCSPISGHRSVSWYQQTPGQGLQFLFEYFSETQRNKGNFPGRFSGRQFSNSRSEMNVSTLELGDSALYLCASSLAVLGTDTQYFGPGTRLTVL.